Listed below are T cell receptor beta chains from one sample, sequenced in a study of T cell responses to AZD1222 COVID-19 vaccine. Clones were sequenced by immunoSEQ multiplex PCR, and TCRdb holds only the in-frame ones, with some missing. The sample carries some 130,000 clones, about nine tenths recorded once. Sequencing used peripheral blood, obtained on day 0 of AZD1222 vaccination. Every receptor here comes from an adult in good health. CDR3s include the opening cysteine and the closing phenylalanine or tryptophan. A D gene is named only where the DNA matches it firmly. Clone size is stated in some rows and not others, as once, few, many or a class when expanded.

D gene	V gene	J gene	clone size	CDR3 protein	CDR3 DNA
.	TRBV19	TRBJ2-1	.	CASSTPRGSSPFSYNEQFF	TGTGCCAGTAGTACCCCACGGGGGTCGAGCCCGTTCTCCTACAATGAGCAGTTCTTC
.	TRBV5-1	TRBJ1-1	.	CASSLAGRRTEAFF	TGCGCCAGCAGCTTGGCGGGAAGAAGGACTGAAGCTTTCTTT
TRBD1	TRBV2	TRBJ2-7	.	CASGRDRASYEQYF	TGTGCCAGCGGACGGGACAGGGCATCCTACGAGCAGTACTTC
.	TRBV7-9	TRBJ1-4	.	CASSLEEAEEKLFF	TGTGCCAGCAGCTTAGAAGAGGCAGAGGAAAAACTGTTTTTT
TRBD2	TRBV15	TRBJ2-7	.	CATSRAGTSGYEQYF	TGTGCCACCAGCAGAGCCGGGACTAGCGGTTACGAGCAGTACTTC
.	TRBV2	TRBJ1-1	few	CASNYGVNTEAFF	TGTGCCAGCAATTACGGAGTGAACACTGAAGCTTTCTTT
.	TRBV3-1/TRBV3-2	TRBJ2-7	.	CASSRTGYEQYF	TGTGCCAGCAGCCGGACTGGGTACGAGCAGTACTTC
TRBD1	TRBV19	TRBJ2-2	.	CASNTGQGVGTGELFF	TGTGCCAGTAACACGGGACAGGGGGTAGGAACCGGGGAGCTGTTTTTT
TRBD1	TRBV7-6	TRBJ1-5	.	CASSLGDRMNQPQHF	TGTGCCAGCAGCTTAGGGGACAGGATGAATCAGCCCCAGCATTTT
TRBD2	TRBV4-3	TRBJ2-7	.	CASRRTSGNSYEQYF	TGCGCCAGCAGACGGACTAGCGGGAACTCCTACGAGCAGTACTTC
.	TRBV9	TRBJ1-3	.	CASSVDLSGNTIYF	TGTGCCAGCAGCGTAGATCTCTCTGGAAACACCATATATTTT
TRBD1	TRBV3-1/TRBV3-2	TRBJ1-5	.	CASSPSGQGNQPQHF	TGTGCCAGCAGCCCCTCGGGACAGGGCAATCAGCCCCAGCATTTT
.	TRBV6-5	TRBJ1-2	.	CAIQGNYGYTF	TGTGCCATCCAGGGAAACTATGGCTACACCTTC
TRBD1	TRBV6-6	TRBJ1-4	.	CASSPDRGRGKLFF	TGTGCCAGCAGTCCAGACAGGGGGCGCGGGAAACTGTTTTTT
.	TRBV5-4	TRBJ1-6	.	CASSLDRTYNSPLHF	TGTGCCAGCAGCTTGGACAGGACATATAATTCACCCCTCCACTTT
.	TRBV5-1	TRBJ1-4	.	CASSEAGKLFF	TGCGCCAGCAGCGAGGCAGGAAAACTGTTTTTT
TRBD1	TRBV18	TRBJ1-1	.	CASSPDRVGTEAFF	TGTGCCAGCTCACCGGACAGGGTAGGGACTGAAGCTTTCTTT
.	TRBV18	TRBJ1-1	.	CASSPSILNTEAFF	TGTGCCAGCTCACCTAGTATCCTGAACACTGAAGCTTTCTTT
TRBD2	TRBV4-3	TRBJ2-7	.	CASSQDRPSGYEQYF	TGCGCCAGCAGCCAAGATCGACCTAGCGGTTACGAGCAGTACTTC
.	TRBV28	TRBJ2-5	.	CASSPLGGQETQYF	TGTGCCAGCAGCCCTTTAGGGGGCCAAGAGACCCAGTACTTC
.	TRBV3-1/TRBV3-2	TRBJ2-1	.	CASRQRFPQDKSSYNEQFF	TGTGCCAGCAGGCAAAGATTCCCCCAAGACAAGAGCTCCTACAATGAGCAGTTCTTC
TRBD2	TRBV3-1/TRBV3-2	TRBJ2-5	.	CASSQVWSGGGETQYF	TGTGCCAGCAGCCAAGTTTGGAGCGGGGGGGGCGAGACCCAGTACTTC
.	TRBV21-1	TRBJ1-6	.	CASSKLSGPLHF	TGTGCCAGCAGCAAACTTAGCGGACCCCTCCACTTT
.	TRBV29-1	TRBJ2-5	.	CSVSLQGSGRETQYF	TGCAGCGTATCGTTACAGGGTTCGGGTAGGGAGACCCAGTACTTC
.	TRBV6-5	TRBJ1-2	.	CASSNPRDLGYTF	TGTGCCAGCAGTAACCCCCGGGACCTTGGCTACACCTTC
TRBD2	TRBV3-1/TRBV3-2	TRBJ2-4	.	CASSPLAGVAKNIQYF	TGTGCCAGCAGTCCGCTAGCGGGGGTAGCCAAAAACATTCAGTACTTC
.	TRBV7-2	TRBJ1-4	.	CASSFQGREKLFF	TGTGCCAGCAGCTTCCAGGGTCGTGAAAAACTGTTTTTT
.	TRBV10-3	TRBJ2-1	many	CAIRMTGTTNNEQFF	TGTGCCATCAGGATGACCGGGACGACCAACAATGAGCAGTTCTTC
.	TRBV7-2	TRBJ2-2	.	CASASVNTGELFF	TGTGCCAGCGCGTCCGTGAACACCGGGGAGCTGTTTTTT
.	TRBV10-3	TRBJ2-2	.	CAIGRDGPNTGELFF	TGTGCCATCGGGCGGGACGGACCGAACACCGGGGAGCTGTTTTTT
.	TRBV18	TRBJ2-7	.	CASSPPDRGEQYF	TGTGCCAGCTCACCACCGGATAGGGGCGAGCAGTACTTC
.	TRBV5-1	TRBJ1-3	.	CASTYGTPGSGNTIYF	TGCGCCAGCACCTACGGGACTCCCGGCTCTGGAAACACCATATATTTT
.	TRBV7-9	TRBJ1-5	.	CASSRKDRTSPQHF	TGTGCCAGCAGCCGAAAGGACCGCACGTCGCCCCAGCATTTT
.	TRBV5-1	TRBJ1-4	.	CASSQGLATNEKLFF	TGCGCCAGCAGCCAGGGGTTAGCAACTAATGAAAAACTGTTTTTT
.	TRBV19	TRBJ1-1	few	CASSMPRQANTEAFF	TGTGCCAGTAGTATGCCTAGGCAAGCGAACACTGAAGCTTTCTTT
.	TRBV10-3	TRBJ1-1	once	CAISENREGTEAFF	TGTGCCATCAGTGAGAATAGGGAGGGCACTGAAGCTTTCTTT
TRBD1	TRBV15	TRBJ2-7	.	CATSARTGDEQYF	TGTGCCACCAGCGCCCGGACAGGGGACGAGCAGTACTTC
.	TRBV27	TRBJ1-1	.	CASREDGFEAFF	TGTGCCAGCAGAGAGGACGGGTTTGAAGCTTTCTTT
.	TRBV15	TRBJ2-7	.	CATSRDLTSYEQYF	TGTGCCACCAGCAGAGATCTGACTAGCTACGAGCAGTACTTC
TRBD1	TRBV29-1	TRBJ2-5	.	CSADRGNVKTQYF	TGCAGCGCTGACAGGGGTAACGTGAAGACCCAGTACTTC
.	TRBV5-1	TRBJ2-2	once	CASSLAASNGELFF	TGCGCCAGCAGCTTGGCGGCTAGCAACGGGGAGCTGTTTTTT
.	TRBV7-2	TRBJ2-7	.	CASSLAGGSFNEQYF	TGTGCCAGCAGCTTAGCTGGGGGGTCTTTCAACGAGCAGTACTTC
TRBD1	TRBV27	TRBJ2-7	.	CASSLSRTGRPKAYYEQYF	TGTGCCAGCAGTTTATCGAGGACAGGGAGGCCCAAAGCTTACTACGAGCAGTACTTC
TRBD1	TRBV2	TRBJ1-1	.	CASKIRGGGGTEAFF	TGTGCCAGCAAAATCCGAGGAGGGGGCGGCACTGAAGCTTTCTTT
TRBD1	TRBV6-6	TRBJ2-1	.	CASSYSGTGIYNEQFF	TGTGCCAGCAGTTACTCAGGGACAGGAATATACAATGAGCAGTTCTTC
.	TRBV2	TRBJ1-1	once	CASRRGILDTEAFF	TGTGCCAGCAGGCGAGGGATTCTGGACACTGAAGCTTTCTTT
.	TRBV5-1	TRBJ1-6	.	CASSLGGEALHF	TGCGCCAGCAGCTTGGGTGGTGAGGCCCTCCACTTT
TRBD2	TRBV5-4	TRBJ2-7	.	CASSLERGGTSSYEQYF	TGTGCCAGCAGCTTGGAGCGGGGGGGGACTAGCTCCTACGAGCAGTACTTC
TRBD1	TRBV4-2	TRBJ1-2	.	CASSQNGQGVYGYTF	TGTGCCAGCAGCCAAAATGGACAGGGGGTCTATGGCTACACCTTC
.	TRBV7-9	TRBJ1-1	.	CASSFRRGTEAFF	TGTGCCAGCAGCTTTAGGAGGGGCACTGAAGCTTTCTTT
.	TRBV10-1	TRBJ1-2	.	CASSELKIYGYTF	TGCGCCAGCAGTGAGCTCAAAATCTATGGCTACACCTTC
.	TRBV19	TRBJ2-7	.	CASSIQLTYEQYF	TGTGCCAGTAGTATTCAGTTAACCTACGAGCAGTACTTC
TRBD2	TRBV7-6	TRBJ2-7	.	CASSESGTSGGLSYEQYF	TGTGCCAGCAGCGAGTCCGGGACTAGCGGGGGCCTCTCCTACGAGCAGTACTTC
TRBD2	TRBV9	TRBJ2-2	few	CASSVDYGRGTGELFF	TGTGCCAGCAGCGTAGATTACGGGAGGGGGACCGGGGAGCTGTTTTTT